These 2 T cell receptor beta chains came from one sample sequenced in a study of blood T cell repertoires in COVID-19. Here immunoSEQ multiplex PCR was the method, and the copy in TCRdb shows in-frame clones only, minus some. The sample contains approximately 210,000 clones, around four fifths of which appear only once. The sequenced sample was peripheral blood. Source of these receptors: a woman aged 70 to 79 with active or convalescent COVID-19.

The J gene is TRBJ1-4, the V gene TRBV6-1; 8 positions agree with TRBD1. The length of the CDR3 is 16 residues. Germline trimming cut 2 bases from V and 8 bases from J; bases unmatched to any gene: 10. The V gene's germline CDR1 is MNHNS and CDR2 SASEGT. The chain's CDR3 is CASSESFRGRGEKLFF. The CDR3 DNA reads TGTGCCAGCAGTGAATCCTTCAGGGGGCGCGGGGAAAAACTGTTTTTT.

This clone has just one count. The V call is TRBV5-4, the J call TRBJ2-7, with a tentative D call TRBD2 (6 bases). V gave up 2 bases and J gave up 4 bases, with 10 bases separating them. Germline V gives CDR1 SGHNT, CDR2 YYREEE (reference sequence). The CDR3 contains 13 residues. The CDR3 sequence: CASSFTGGYEQYF. CDR3 nucleotide sequence: TGTGCCAGCAGCTTTACCGGGGGTTACGAGCAGTACTTC.